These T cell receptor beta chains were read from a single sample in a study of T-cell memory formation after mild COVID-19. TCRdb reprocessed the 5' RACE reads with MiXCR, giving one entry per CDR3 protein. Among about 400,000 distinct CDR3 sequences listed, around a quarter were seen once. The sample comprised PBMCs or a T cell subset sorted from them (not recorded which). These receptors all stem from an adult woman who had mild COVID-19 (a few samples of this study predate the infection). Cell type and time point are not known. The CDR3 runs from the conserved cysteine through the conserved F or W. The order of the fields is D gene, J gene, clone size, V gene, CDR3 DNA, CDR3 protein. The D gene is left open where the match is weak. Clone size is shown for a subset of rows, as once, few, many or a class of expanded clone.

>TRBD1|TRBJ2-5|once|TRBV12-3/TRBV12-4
TGTGCCAGCAGTTTAGCGAAAGGAGGGACAGGGGACGGACAGACCCAGTACTTC
CASSLAKGGTGDGQTQYF
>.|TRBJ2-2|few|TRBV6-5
TGTGCCAGCAGTTACTCGACCCCGAGGACCGGGGAGCTGTTTTTT
CASSYSTPRTGELFF
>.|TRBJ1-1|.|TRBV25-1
TGTGCCAGCAGGCCGGGTCTGAACACTGAAGCTTTCTTT
CASRPGLNTEAFF
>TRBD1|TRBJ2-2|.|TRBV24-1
TGTGCCACCAGACCGGGACAGGGGGCGCCCGGGGAGCTGTTTTTT
CATRPGQGAPGELFF
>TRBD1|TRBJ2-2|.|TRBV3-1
TGTGCCTCCTGGGGACAGGGGCCCTCCGGGGAGCTGTTTTTC
CASWGQGPSGELFF
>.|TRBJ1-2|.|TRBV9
TGTGCCAGCAGCGTCGAGGGGTCTCTGTATGGTGGCTACACCTTC
CASSVEGSLYGGYTF
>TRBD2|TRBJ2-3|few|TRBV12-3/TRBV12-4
TGTGCCAGCAACAGCCCCGGGACTAGCGGGAGGGCCGGAGATACGCAGTATTTT
CASNSPGTSGRAGDTQYF
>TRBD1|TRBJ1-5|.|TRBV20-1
TGCAGTGCCCTAGAGGGGCGGACAGGGGGTCGCAATCAGCCCCAGCATTTT
CSALEGRTGGRNQPQHF
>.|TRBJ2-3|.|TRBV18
TGTGCCAGCTCACCACCAGGGATTCGTACAGATACGCAGTATTTT
CASSPPGIRTDTQYF
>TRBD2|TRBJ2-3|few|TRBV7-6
TGTGCCAGCAGCCAGGGACTAGCGGGGACAACCACAGATACGCAGTATTTT
CASSQGLAGTTTDTQYF
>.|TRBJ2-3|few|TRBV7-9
TGTGCCAGCAGCTCCTGGGGAGATACGCAGTATTTT
CASSSWGDTQYF